This T cell receptor (beta chain) appears in the sequencing data of a study of T-cell memory formation after mild COVID-19. V shed 6 bases and J 9 bases; nucleotides not matched to a gene: 13. The CDR3 runs 14 residues. Only a few counts were recorded for this clonotype. 5'RACE primed at constant segments yielded TCR alpha and TCR beta cDNA libraries bearing sample barcodes and UMIs. Using its own MiXCR run on the 5' RACE reads, TCRdb lists one record per CDR3 protein. Among under 400,000 distinct CDR3 sequences listed, around 21% were seen once. V usage is TRBV12-3 or TRBV12-4 and J usage is TRBJ2-5, with 7 nucleotides matching TRBD2. The receptor was isolated from an adult woman who had mild COVID-19 (a few samples of this study predate the infection). Cell type and time point are not known. Sequencing was done on a sample of PBMCs or a T cell subset sorted from them (not recorded which). The CDR3 protein is CASSQVGGNEAQYF. DNA of the CDR3: TGTGCCAGCAGCCAGGTCGGGGGGAACGAGGCCCAGTACTTC.